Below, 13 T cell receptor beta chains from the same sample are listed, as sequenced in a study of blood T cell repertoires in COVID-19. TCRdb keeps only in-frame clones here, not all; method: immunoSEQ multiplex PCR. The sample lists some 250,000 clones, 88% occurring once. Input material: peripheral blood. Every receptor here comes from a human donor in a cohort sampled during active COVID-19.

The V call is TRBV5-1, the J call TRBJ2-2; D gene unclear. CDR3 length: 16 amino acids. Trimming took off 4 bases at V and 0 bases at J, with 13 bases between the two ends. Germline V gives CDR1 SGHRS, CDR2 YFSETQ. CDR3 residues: CASSRSQYTNTGELFF. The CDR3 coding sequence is TGCGCCAGCAGCCGATCACAGTATACGAACACCGGGGAGCTGTTTTTT. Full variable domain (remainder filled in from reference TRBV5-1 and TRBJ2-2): KAGVTQTPRYLIKTRGQQVTLSCSPISGHRSVSWYQQTPGQGLQFLFEYFSETQRNKGNFPGRFSGRQFSNSRSEMNVSTLELGDSALYLCASSRSQYTNTGELFFGEGSRLTVL.

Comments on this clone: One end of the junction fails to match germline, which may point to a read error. CDR3 residues: CASSTTGMGLSDF. As DNA, the CDR3 is TGTGCCAGCAGCACCACCGGGATGGGTTTGTCTGACTTC. The rearrangement links TRBV6-5 to TRBJ2-7; TRBD2 might be the D (5 bases). CDR1 MNHEY and CDR2 SVGAGI come from the germline V gene. This CDR3 region has 13 residues.

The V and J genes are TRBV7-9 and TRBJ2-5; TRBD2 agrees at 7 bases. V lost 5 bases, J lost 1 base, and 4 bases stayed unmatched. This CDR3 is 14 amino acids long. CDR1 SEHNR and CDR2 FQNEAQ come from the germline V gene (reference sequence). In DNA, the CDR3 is TGTGCCAGCAGCCGACTAGCCGGCCAAGAGACCCAGTACTTC. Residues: CASSRLAGQETQYF.

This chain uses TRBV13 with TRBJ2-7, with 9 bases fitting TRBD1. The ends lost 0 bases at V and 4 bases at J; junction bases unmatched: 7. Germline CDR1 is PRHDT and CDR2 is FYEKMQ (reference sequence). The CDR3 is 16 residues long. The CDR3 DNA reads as TGTGCCAGCAGCTTAGGTGGGACAGGGCCTAAGTACGAGCAGTACTTC. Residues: CASSLGGTGPKYEQYF.

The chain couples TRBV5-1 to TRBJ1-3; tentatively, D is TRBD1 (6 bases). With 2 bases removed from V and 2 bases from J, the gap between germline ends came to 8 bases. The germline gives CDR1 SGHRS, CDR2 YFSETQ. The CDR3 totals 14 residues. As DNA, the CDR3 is TGCGCCAGCAGCTTAACAGGGACTGGAAACACCATATATTTT. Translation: CASSLTGTGNTIYF.

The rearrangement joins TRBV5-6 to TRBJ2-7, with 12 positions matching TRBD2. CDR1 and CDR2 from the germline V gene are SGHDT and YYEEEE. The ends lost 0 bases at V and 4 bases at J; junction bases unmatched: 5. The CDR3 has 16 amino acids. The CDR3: CASSLAPSGGVYEQYF. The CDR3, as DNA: TGTGCCAGCAGCTTGGCGCCTAGCGGGGGGGTTTACGAGCAGTACTTC.

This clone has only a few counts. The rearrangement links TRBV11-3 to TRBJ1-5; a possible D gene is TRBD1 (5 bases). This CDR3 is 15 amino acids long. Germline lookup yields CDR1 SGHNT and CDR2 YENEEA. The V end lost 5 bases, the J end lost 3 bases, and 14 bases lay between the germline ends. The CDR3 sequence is CASSLGGAVNQPQHF. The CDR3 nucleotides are TGTGCCAGCAGCCTCGGTGGGGCAGTCAATCAGCCCCAGCATTTT.

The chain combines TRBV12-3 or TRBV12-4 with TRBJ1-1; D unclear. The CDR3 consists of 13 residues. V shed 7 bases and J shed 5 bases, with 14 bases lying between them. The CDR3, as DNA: TGTGCCAGCACTCTTGACATTGAGACTGAAGCTTTCTTT. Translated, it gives CASTLDIETEAFF.

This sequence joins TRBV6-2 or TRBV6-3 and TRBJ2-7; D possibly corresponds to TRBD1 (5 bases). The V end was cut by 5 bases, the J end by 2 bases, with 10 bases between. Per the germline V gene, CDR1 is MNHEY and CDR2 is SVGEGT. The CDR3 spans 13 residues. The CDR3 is CASSIDSTYEQYF. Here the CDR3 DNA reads TGTGCCAGCAGTATTGACAGTACCTACGAGCAGTACTTC.

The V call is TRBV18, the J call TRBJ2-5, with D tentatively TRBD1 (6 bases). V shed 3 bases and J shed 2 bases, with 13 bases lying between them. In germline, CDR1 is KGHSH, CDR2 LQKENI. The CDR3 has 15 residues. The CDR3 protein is CASSPGQNYQETQYF. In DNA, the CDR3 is TGTGCCAGCTCACCCGGACAGAACTATCAAGAGACCCAGTACTTC.

The CDR3 reads CASSPRQDANYGYTF. The CDR3 nucleotides read TGCGCCAGCAGCCCCAGACAGGACGCTAACTATGGCTACACCTTC. The J gene is TRBJ1-2, the V gene TRBV4-3, with a weak D call TRBD1 (6 bases). The V end was cut by 4 bases, the J end by 0 bases, with 12 bases between. The germline gives CDR1 LGHNA, CDR2 YSLEER. The CDR3 has 15 amino acids.

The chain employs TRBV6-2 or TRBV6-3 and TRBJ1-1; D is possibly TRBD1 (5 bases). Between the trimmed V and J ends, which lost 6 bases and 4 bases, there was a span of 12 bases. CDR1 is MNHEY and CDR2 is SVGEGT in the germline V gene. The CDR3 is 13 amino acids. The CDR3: CASRPPGGTEAFF. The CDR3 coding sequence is TGTGCCAGCAGACCTCCGGGGGGCACTGAAGCTTTCTTT.

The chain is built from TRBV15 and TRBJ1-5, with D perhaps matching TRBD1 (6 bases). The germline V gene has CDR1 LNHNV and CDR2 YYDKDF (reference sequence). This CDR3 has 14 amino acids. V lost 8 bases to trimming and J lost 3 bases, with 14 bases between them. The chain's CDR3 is CATRGRDNNQPQHF. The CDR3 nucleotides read TGTGCCACCCGAGGCAGGGACAACAATCAGCCCCAGCATTTT.